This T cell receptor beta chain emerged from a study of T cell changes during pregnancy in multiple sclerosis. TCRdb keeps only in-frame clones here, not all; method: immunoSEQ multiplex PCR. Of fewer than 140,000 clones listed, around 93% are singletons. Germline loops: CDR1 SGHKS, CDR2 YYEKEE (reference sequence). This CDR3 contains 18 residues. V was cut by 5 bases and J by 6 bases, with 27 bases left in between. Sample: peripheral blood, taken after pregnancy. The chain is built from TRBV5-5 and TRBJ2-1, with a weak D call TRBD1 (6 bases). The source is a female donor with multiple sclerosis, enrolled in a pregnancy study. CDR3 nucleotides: TGTGCCAGCAGTCCTCCCGGGACATGGCCCTTAGCCGCCAATGAGCAGTTCTTC. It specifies CASSPPGTWPLAANEQFF. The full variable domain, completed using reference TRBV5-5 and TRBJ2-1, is DAGVTQSPTHLIKTRGQQVTLRCSPISGHKSVSWYQQVLGQGPQFIFQYYEKEERGRGNFPDRFSARQFPNYSSELNVNALLLGDSALYLCASSPPGTWPLAANEQFFGPGTRLTVL.